The 3 T cell receptor beta chains below all came from one sample that was sequenced in a study of shared clonotypes between healthy human individuals (dated by TCRdb to the early 2020s). The library was made by the immunoSEQ multiplex PCR assay. Here the immuneACCESS table is served through TCRdb, limited to in-frame sequences with V and J called. Missing clones are a known gap in these copies; in checked studies unresolved V genes cover under half, and the rest lacks a known reason. A total of about 2.1 million clones appear in this sample, just over 90% of them only once. The ten largest account for more than 1.5% of the sample. CD8 naive samples were obtained by positive selection for CCR7 among CD45RO-negative cells, yielding a CD45RA+CCR7+ population from which TemRA cells were excluded. Sequencing was carried out using naive CD8+ T cells from PBMCs. What this sample's cell subset or site label stands for: CD45RA+CCR7+. The receptor source for this set is a man younger than 30 in good health. Some clones in this sample may be carry-over from other donors' samples.

The chain uses TRBV7-2 and TRBJ1-1, with TRBD1 matching over 8 bases. Trimming took 5 bases from V and 0 from J; bases not matched to a gene: 8. Germline CDR1 is SGHTA and CDR2 is FQGNSA. CDR3 length equals 16 residues. DNA of the CDR3: TGTGCCAGCAGCCAGGGGGCGGCCTTCATGAACACTGAAGCTTTCTTT. This sequence encodes CASSQGAAFMNTEAFF. The full variable domain, with the rest looked up from reference TRBV7-2 and TRBJ1-1, is GAGVSQSPSNKVTEKGKDVELRCDPISGHTALYWYRQSLGQGLEFLIYFQGNSAPDKSGLPSDRFSAERTGGSVSTLTIQRTQQEDSAVYLCASSQGAAFMNTEAFFGQGTRLTVV.

This rearrangement joins TRBV7-3 to TRBJ2-3, with a weak D call TRBD2 (6 bases). V lost 0 bases and J lost 1, with 8 bases in between. Germline lookup yields CDR1 SGHTA and CDR2 FQGTGA. This CDR3 contains 15 residues. DNA for the CDR3: TGTGCCAGCAGCTTAACTAGCGGACGCACAGATACGCAGTATTTT. This translates into CASSLTSGRTDTQYF.

This clone is a singleton in its sample. This rearrangement joins TRBV19 to TRBJ2-5; D gene unclear. Germline V gene lookup returns CDR1 LNHDA and CDR2 SQIVND (reference sequence). Trimming took off 5 bases at V and 2 bases at J, with 18 bases between the two ends. The CDR3 contains 16 residues. The CDR3 DNA follows: TGTGCCAGTAGTCCCTCCCGTAGTCCGGTACAAGAGACCCAGTACTTC. Its protein is CASSPSRSPVQETQYF.